This section outlines one T cell receptor beta chain sequence together with its context. No antigen is known for it. Nothing much larger sits one base from this clone, and base qualities are not available. The sample comes from a study of blood T cell repertoires in COVID-19 (dated by TCRdb to the early 2020s). Regarding the research as a whole: The collaborator samples originated in the United States, Italy and Spain and spanned the acute and convalescent phases of COVID-19. Subjects who had been exposed to COVID-19, were actively infected with it, or had recovered from it provided the deeply sampled blood TCRbeta repertoires that made up the dataset. A freely available public database, intended as a resource for researchers studying the immune response to SARS-CoV-2, is where the repertoires were released. The samples were drawn from two sources: the first 160 participants of the ongoing ImmuneRACE study, and 1,000 to 1,500 subjects contributed by 6 global collaborators. The prospective study material was composed of cDNA or gDNA derived from T cells, B-cell-depleted T cells, or PBMCs. Where available, HLA class I and class II types were obtained from metadata supplied by the sample provider rather than from assay-based typing. A de-identified subject ID, COVID-19 status, age in years and sex were almost always included in the sample metadata. What the work shows at the level of the full study, not this receptor alone: How much clinical and demographic metadata was included differed by source and by participant, and the metadata was provided uncurated.

The immunoSEQ Assay, a bias-controlled multiplex PCR, was used to amplify TCRbeta CDR3 regions from genomic DNA. In the paper's pipeline: The number of nucleated cells in each sample was estimated from the amplification of reference gene primers within the assay. To quantify the absolute abundance of each unique TCRbeta CDR3 rearrangement, sequence reads were collapsed and filtered. For each sample, productive Simpson clonality was calculated as the square root of Simpson's diversity index across productive rearrangements. The table comes from immuneACCESS by way of TCRdb, which keeps in-frame sequences with V and J called. Part of the clones is missing from these tables; in studies checked, under half for an unresolved V gene and the rest for unknown reasons. V and J calls and clone size are given by that table; D and trimming were obtained from the DNA. The sample table holds roughly 380,000 clones, of which approximately 89% were seen once. 3.5% to 4% of the sample comes from the top ten.

The CDR3 measures 13 amino acids from cysteine to phenylalanine. Only the CDR3 region is kept as DNA, spanning 39 bases read in frame from base 1. Unmatched junction bases come to 2, with V trimmed by 4 bases and J by 7 bases. CDR1 is given as MGHRA and CDR2 as YSYEKL, both from the germline V gene. One collaborating source in Seattle enrolled patients during active infection and followed them longitudinally through the course of disease. Each collaborating institution followed its own protocols to collect whole blood in K2EDTA tubes. Collaborator samples were shipped for TCRbeta analysis as frozen whole blood, isolated PBMCs, or DNA extracted from either sample type.

The sequence came from a woman aged 55-70 years with COVID-19, enrolled during active disease. The sequenced material came from peripheral blood. Recombination joined TRBV4-1 with TRBJ2-1, and 9 bases in between align with TRBD2. The CDR3 amino acid sequence is: CASSRGLANEQFF. Here is the DNA: TGCGCCAGCAGCCGGGGACTAGCAAATGAGCAGTTCTTC.